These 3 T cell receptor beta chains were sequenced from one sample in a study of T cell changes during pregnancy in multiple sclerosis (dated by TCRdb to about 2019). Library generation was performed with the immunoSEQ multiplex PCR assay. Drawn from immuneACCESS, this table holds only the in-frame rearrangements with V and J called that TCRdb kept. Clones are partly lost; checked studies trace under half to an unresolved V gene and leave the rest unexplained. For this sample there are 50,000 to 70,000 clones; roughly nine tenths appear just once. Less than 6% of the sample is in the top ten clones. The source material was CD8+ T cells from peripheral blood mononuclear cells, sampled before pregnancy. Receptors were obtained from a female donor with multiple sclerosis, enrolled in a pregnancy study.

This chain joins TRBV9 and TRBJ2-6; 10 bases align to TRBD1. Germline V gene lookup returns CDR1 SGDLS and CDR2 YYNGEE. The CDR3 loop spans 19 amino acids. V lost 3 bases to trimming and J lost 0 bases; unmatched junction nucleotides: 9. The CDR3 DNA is TGTGCCAGCAGCGGCGGTTGGGGACAGGGGAACTCTGGGGCCAACGTCCTGACTTTC. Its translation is CASSGGWGQGNSGANVLTF.

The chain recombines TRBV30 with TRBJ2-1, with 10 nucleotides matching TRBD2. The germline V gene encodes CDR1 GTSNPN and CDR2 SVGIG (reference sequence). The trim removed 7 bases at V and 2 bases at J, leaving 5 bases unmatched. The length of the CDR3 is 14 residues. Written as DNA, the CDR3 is TGTGCCTCCTCTAGCGGGGGCACCTACAATGAGCAGTTCTTC. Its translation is CASSSGGTYNEQFF.

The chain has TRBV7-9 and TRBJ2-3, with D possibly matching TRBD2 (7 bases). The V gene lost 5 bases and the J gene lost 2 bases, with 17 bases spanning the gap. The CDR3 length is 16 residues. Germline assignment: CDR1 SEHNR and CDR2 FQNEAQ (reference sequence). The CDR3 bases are TGTGCCAGCAGCATGAATCGGGGGGCCGCCACAGATACGCAGTATTTT. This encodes CASSMNRGAATDTQYF.